This record looks at one T cell receptor beta chain sequence and its context. As yet, its antigen is unknown. HIV-positive participants were all treated in the United States. This record belongs to a study of long-term antiretroviral therapy in people with HIV. Study results and limitations: HIV repertoires covered narrower CDR3 length ranges than controls did. The data indicate that diversity increased after ART but remained below transplant donor controls.

The CDR3 has 12 amino acids. Trimming stripped 9 bases from V and 0 bases from J, with 6 bases between. Germline CDR1 and CDR2: SNHLY and FYNNEI. Running of the v3.0 immunoSEQ assay took place at survey level. What sequencing targeted per sample was about 35,000-55,000 T-cell genomes. The assay was immunoSEQ multiplex PCR, and TCRdb's table has in-frame clones only and misses some. The sample records 15,000 to 20,000 clones, more than 80% being singletons. This rearrangement joins TRBV2 to TRBJ1-3, with no clear D. The sequence was obtained from a man in his forties or fifties with HIV. The input for sequencing was unsorted PBMCs, taken 4.2 years after starting antiretroviral therapy. CDR3 coding DNA: TGTGCCAGAAGGGTCTCTGGAAACACCATATATTTT. It translates to CARRVSGNTIYF.